These 27 T cell receptor beta chains share one sample of origin, sequenced in a study of T-cell reconstitution after alpha-beta-depleted transplantation in children. This sample's TCRbeta library carried unique molecular identifier barcodes. TCRdb reanalysed the PCR reads using MiXCR and keeps one entry per CDR3 protein. The sample yields 80,000 to 100,000 distinct CDR3 sequences, about 22% seen once. The specimen comprised PBMCs, sampled before TCRalphabeta/CD19-depleted stem cell transplant. These receptors all come from a boy younger than 10 with acute lymphoblastic leukemia, due to receive a stem cell transplant.

This sequence joins TRBV9 and TRBJ2-1; 8 nucleotides line up with TRBD2. The ends lost 0 bases at V and 8 bases at J; junction bases unmatched: 7. Germline CDR1 and CDR2: SGDLS and YYNGEE. This CDR3 is 15 amino acids long. The CDR3 DNA sequence: TGTGCCAGCAGCGTAGCGGCTAGCGGGTTTGATGAGCAGTTCTTC. As protein: CASSVAASGFDEQFF.

This clonotype was observed a few times. The CDR3 bases are TGTGCCAGCAGCCAGGTGGGGACAGTCGTCTACGAGCAGTACTTC. The encoded protein is CASSQVGTVVYEQYF. The chain recombines TRBV5-5 with TRBJ2-7, with 7 bases fitting TRBD1. V shed 4 bases, J shed 3 bases, and the junction held 10 bases outside the gene matches. The length of the CDR3 is 15 residues. Germline V gene lookup returns CDR1 SGHKS and CDR2 YYEKEE (reference sequence).

The chain couples TRBV2 to TRBJ2-7; 9 bases align to TRBD1. V was pared by 7 bases and J by 1 base, with 5 bases of the junction left unmatched. The germline V gene encodes CDR1 SNHLY and CDR2 FYNNEI. The CDR3 consists of 14 residues. CDR3 DNA sequence: TGTGCCAGCAACCCGGACAGGGGATCCTACGAGCAGTACTTC. Translating gives CASNPDRGSYEQYF.

V usage is TRBV7-9 and J usage is TRBJ1-2, with 7 nucleotides matching TRBD1. This CDR3 spans 15 amino acids. Germline CDR1 reads SEHNR; CDR2 reads FQNEAQ (reference sequence). The V segment lost 5 bases and the J segment 5 bases; nucleotides outside the gene matches: 11. CDR3 region: CASSILTGWGYGYTF. CDR3 bases: TGTGCCAGCAGCATACTGACAGGGTGGGGATATGGCTACACCTTC.

In this sample, this clonotype turned up a few times. The chain carries TRBV7-3 and TRBJ2-1; D perhaps matches TRBD1 (6 bases). CDR3 length equals 13 residues. The V end was cut by 2 bases, the J end by 6 bases, with 8 bases between. Germline values: CDR1 SGHTA, CDR2 FQGTGA. The CDR3 region has the DNA TGTGCCAGCAGCTTACAAGGGGGCAATGAGCAGTTCTTC. Translating gives CASSLQGGNEQFF.

The rearrangement links TRBV12-3 or TRBV12-4 to TRBJ1-1; no firm D call. The CDR3 totals 11 residues. Trimming shortened V by 5 bases and J by 14 bases, and 15 bases separated the two germline ends. The CDR3 spells CASSPSLREFF. The CDR3 DNA reads as TGTGCCAGCAGTCCCTCCCTGAGGGAGTTCTTT.

The chain recombines TRBV4-3 with TRBJ2-1; the match to TRBD1 covers 11 bases. Germline-derived CDR1 and CDR2 are LGHNA and YSLEER. After removal of 4 bases from V and 7 bases from J, the junction contained 6 bases not matched to a gene. The CDR3 covers 15 residues. CDR3 sequence: CASSLGQGAPNEQFF. In DNA form, the CDR3 reads TGCGCCAGCAGCCTCGGACAGGGGGCGCCGAATGAGCAGTTCTTC.

A few counts support this clonotype. The chain uses TRBV12-3 or TRBV12-4 and TRBJ2-3; possible D gene TRBD1, 5 bases. V lost 3 bases and J 6 bases, leaving 16 bases between the germline ends. The CDR3 runs to 15 residues. The CDR3 sequence: CASSFGTGTRDTQYF. The DNA of the CDR3 is TGTGCCAGCAGTTTCGGAACAGGCACCCGGGATACGCAGTATTTT.

The V call is TRBV24-1, the J call TRBJ2-1; D gene unclear. Trimming left V 3 bases short and J 10 bases short, with 12 bases between. Germline CDR1 KGHDR, CDR2 SFDVKD. This CDR3 spans 13 amino acids. CDR3 loop: CATSDRGLKEQFF. The DNA for the CDR3 is TGTGCCACCAGTGATCGAGGCCTCAAAGAGCAGTTCTTC.

This clonotype has a handful of counts. The chain uses TRBV5-1 and TRBJ2-7; weak D call: TRBD1 (6 bases). V lost 4 bases to trimming and J lost 5 bases, with 16 bases between them. The CDR3 contains 14 residues. Germline V gives CDR1 SGHRS, CDR2 YFSETQ. The DNA for the CDR3 is TGCGCCAGCAGCACACAGGGTAGGGGTGACGAGCAGTACTTC. It is translated as CASSTQGRGDEQYF.

The CDR3 region is CASRSKGLANEQFF. The CDR3 DNA reads as TGTGCCAGCAGGTCGAAGGGACTAGCGAATGAGCAGTTCTTC. The V call is TRBV28, the J call TRBJ2-1; 10 nucleotides align to TRBD2. The ends lost 6 bases at V and 7 bases at J; junction bases unmatched: 6. Germline assignment: CDR1 MDHEN and CDR2 SYDVKM. The CDR3 is 14 amino acids.

This clonotype was detected a few times. V is TRBV6-5 and J is TRBJ2-1; D possibly uses TRBD1 or TRBD2 (5 bases each). From germline, CDR1 is MNHEY and CDR2 SVGAGI. The CDR3 runs 15 residues. With 0 bases removed from V and 2 bases from J, the gap between germline ends came to 8 bases. The CDR3, as DNA: TGTGCCAGCAGTTACTCGAGGGGAACCTACAATGAGCAGTTCTTC. It codes for CASSYSRGTYNEQFF.

The CDR3 sequence: CASSTRALTDTQYF. The CDR3 coding sequence is TGTGCCAGCAGCACACGTGCGCTCACAGATACGCAGTATTTT. V usage is TRBV27 and J usage is TRBJ2-3; the D is unclear. In germline, CDR1 is MNHEY, CDR2 SMNVEV (reference sequence). The CDR3 has 14 residues. V was clipped by 6 bases and J by 2 bases, with 12 bases between them.

In this sample, this clonotype turned up many times. The genes are TRBV20-1 and TRBJ2-3; D unresolved. V was pared by 2 bases and J by 0 bases, with 9 bases between. This CDR3 has 14 amino acids. From germline, CDR1 is DFQATT and CDR2 SNEGSKA (reference sequence). CDR3 in amino acids: CSARSYASTDTQYF. The CDR3 DNA follows: TGCAGTGCTAGATCCTACGCTAGCACAGATACGCAGTATTTT.

The chain couples TRBV5-1 to TRBJ2-1; D remains unclear. The CDR3 has 11 residues. The V gene's germline CDR1 is SGHRS and CDR2 YFSETQ. V lost 10 bases and J lost 5, with 10 bases in between. The CDR3 sequence: CAGSSHNEQFF. For the CDR3, the DNA is TGCGCCGGGTCCTCTCACAATGAGCAGTTCTTC. Supplemented by reference TRBV5-1 and TRBJ2-1, the full variable domain reads KAGVTQTPRYLIKTRGQQVTLSCSPISGHRSVSWYQQTPGQGLQFLFEYFSETQRNKGNFPGRFSGRQFSNSRSEMNVSTLELGDSALYLCAGSSHNEQFFGPGTRLTVL.

This clonotype was counted between two and nine times. V gene TRBV11-2 combines with J gene TRBJ1-4; perhaps TRBD1 as D (5 bases). Per the germline V gene, CDR1 is SGHAT and CDR2 is FQNNGV. The CDR3 extends over 15 amino acids. Trimming pared 0 bases from V and 7 bases from J, leaving 12 bases between. In DNA form, the CDR3 reads TGTGCCAGCAGCTTAGATCGAGACCAGGGTGAAAAACTGTTTTTT. This gives the protein CASSLDRDQGEKLFF.

This clonotype was detected a few times. The J gene is TRBJ1-1, the V gene TRBV20-1, with D tentatively TRBD1 (5 bases). The CDR3 contains 13 residues. Germline assignment: CDR1 DFQATT and CDR2 SNEGSKA (reference sequence). V was clipped by 6 bases and J by 4 bases, with 15 bases between them. CDR3: CSALRGPGTEAFF. The CDR3 DNA reads as TGCAGTGCCCTCCGGGGCCCGGGCACTGAAGCTTTCTTT.

The V gene is TRBV20-1, the J gene TRBJ2-2, with a tentative D call TRBD2 (5 bases). V lost 4 bases and J 2 bases, leaving 17 bases between the germline ends. CDR3 length: 16 residues. Germline assignment: CDR1 DFQATT and CDR2 SNEGSKA (reference sequence). The CDR3 spells CSAKPPGISNTGELFF. In DNA form, the CDR3 reads TGCAGTGCTAAACCCCCGGGGATCAGTAACACCGGGGAGCTGTTTTTT.

The gene calls are TRBV18 and TRBJ2-7, with 9 bases aligning to TRBD1. From germline, CDR1 is KGHSH and CDR2 LQKENI. This CDR3 is built from 12 residues. V shed 3 bases, J shed 6 bases, and the junction held 0 bases outside the gene matches. The CDR3 here is CASSPGQGEQYF. DNA for the CDR3: TGTGCCAGCTCACCGGGACAGGGCGAGCAGTACTTC.

This clonotype came up a few times. V and J are TRBV20-1 and TRBJ2-3; maybe TRBD2 (5 bases). Germline V lookup: CDR1 DFQATT, CDR2 SNEGSKA (reference sequence). V was cut by 4 bases and J by 3 bases, with 11 bases left in between. The CDR3 has 13 amino acids. The CDR3 sequence: CSAKRRTTDTQYF. In nucleotides, the CDR3 is TGCAGTGCTAAACGGCGGACTACAGATACGCAGTATTTT.

A few counts support this clonotype. For the CDR3, the DNA is TGCGCCAGCAGCTCGACAGGAACCTACGAGCAGTACTTC. Encoded protein: CASSSTGTYEQYF. The chain has TRBV5-1 and TRBJ2-7; D is possibly TRBD1 (6 bases). Germline-derived CDR1 and CDR2 are SGHRS and YFSETQ. V lost 3 bases and J lost 2, with 9 bases in between. This CDR3 has 13 residues.

There are a few counts of this clonotype. V gene TRBV20-1 combines with J gene TRBJ2-3; TRBD1 is a possible D gene (6 bases). The CDR3 length is 15 residues. Germline V lookup: CDR1 DFQATT, CDR2 SNEGSKA (reference sequence). Trimming cost V 4 bases and J 3 bases, with 17 bases left between them. The CDR3 loop reads CSATSNRDRTDTQYF. The CDR3 nucleotides are TGCAGTGCTACATCAAACAGGGATCGGACAGATACGCAGTATTTT.

This chain uses TRBV28 with TRBJ2-5; no reliable D call. V gave up 6 bases and J gave up 5 bases, with 19 bases separating them. Germline V gives CDR1 MDHEN, CDR2 SYDVKM. CDR3 length: 15 amino acids. Here the CDR3 reads CASRMDGNPSETQYF. The CDR3, as DNA: TGTGCCAGCAGGATGGACGGTAACCCGTCCGAGACCCAGTACTTC. The whole variable domain, filled in from reference TRBV28 and TRBJ2-5, reads DVKVTQSSRYLVKRTGEKVFLECVQDMDHENMFWYRQDPGLGLRLIYFSYDVKMKEKGDIPEGYSVSREKKERFSLILESASTNQTSMYLCASRMDGNPSETQYFGPGTRLLVL.

This chain uses TRBV5-6 with TRBJ1-6, with unresolved D. Germline V lookup: CDR1 SGHDT, CDR2 YYEEEE. The CDR3 is 13 residues long. Trimming removed 4 bases at V and 6 bases at J, with 8 bases between. The CDR3 DNA sequence: TGTGCCAGCAGCGCCTGGGGTAATTCACCCCTCCACTTT. Amino acids: CASSAWGNSPLHF.

The CDR3 here is CASKQGGNEKLFF. The CDR3 nucleotides are TGTGCCAGCAAGCAAGGGGGTAATGAAAAACTGTTTTTT. The V gene is TRBV28, the J gene TRBJ1-4; a possible D gene is TRBD1 (6 bases). The V and J ends lost 7 bases and 4 bases respectively, with 10 bases between them. The germline gives CDR1 MDHEN, CDR2 SYDVKM. The CDR3 runs to 13 residues. Complete variable domain (other parts from reference TRBV28 and TRBJ1-4): DVKVTQSSRYLVKRTGEKVFLECVQDMDHENMFWYRQDPGLGLRLIYFSYDVKMKEKGDIPEGYSVSREKKERFSLILESASTNQTSMYLCASKQGGNEKLFFGSGTQLSVL.

The rearrangement uses TRBV30 and TRBJ1-2; D call uncertain. From germline, CDR1 is GTSNPN and CDR2 SVGIG (reference sequence). The CDR3 covers 13 residues. Trimming left V 0 bases short and J 3 bases short, with 8 bases between. The CDR3 protein is CAWSVRTDYGYTF. The DNA of the CDR3 is TGTGCCTGGAGTGTACGGACGGACTATGGCTACACCTTC.

The chain is built from TRBV5-5 and TRBJ1-1; D gene unclear. Germline-derived CDR1 and CDR2 are SGHKS and YYEKEE (reference sequence). Trimming left V 4 bases short and J 1 base short, with 14 bases between. The length of the CDR3 is 15 residues. The DNA of the CDR3 is TGTGCCAGCAGCCCCGGGAGGGCGTGGAACACTGAAGCTTTCTTT. Its protein is CASSPGRAWNTEAFF.